The source of this T cell receptor (beta chain) is a study of vaccination and CD4 T cells after COVID-19. The Oncomine TCR Beta short-read assay generated sequence data from the DNA of cultured CD4+ T cells. Each CDR3 protein gets one entry after TCRdb re-called the PCR reads with MiXCR. The sample yields about 9,500 distinct CDR3 sequences, roughly two thirds seen once. The treatment denotes: approximately 11-day PBMC culture with coronavirus spike peptide pools or control peptides (ViraFEST assay). A word on this clonotype: The antigen is unknown.

The CDR3 runs to 17 residues. CDR1 is KGHSH, CDR2 LQKENI, per germline. The J segment lost 5 bases and the V segment lost 0 bases, leaving 9 bases of the junction unmatched. The input for sequencing was CD4+ T cells from blood, cultured in vitro, taken before SARS-CoV-2 vaccination. This TCR came from a human donor who had recovered from COVID-19. V and J are TRBV18 and TRBJ2-5; 10 bases match TRBD2. CDR3 sequence: CASSPPNSGRARETQYF. CDR3 bases: TGTGCCAGCTCACCACCGAACAGCGGGAGGGCCCGGGAGACCCAGTACTTC.